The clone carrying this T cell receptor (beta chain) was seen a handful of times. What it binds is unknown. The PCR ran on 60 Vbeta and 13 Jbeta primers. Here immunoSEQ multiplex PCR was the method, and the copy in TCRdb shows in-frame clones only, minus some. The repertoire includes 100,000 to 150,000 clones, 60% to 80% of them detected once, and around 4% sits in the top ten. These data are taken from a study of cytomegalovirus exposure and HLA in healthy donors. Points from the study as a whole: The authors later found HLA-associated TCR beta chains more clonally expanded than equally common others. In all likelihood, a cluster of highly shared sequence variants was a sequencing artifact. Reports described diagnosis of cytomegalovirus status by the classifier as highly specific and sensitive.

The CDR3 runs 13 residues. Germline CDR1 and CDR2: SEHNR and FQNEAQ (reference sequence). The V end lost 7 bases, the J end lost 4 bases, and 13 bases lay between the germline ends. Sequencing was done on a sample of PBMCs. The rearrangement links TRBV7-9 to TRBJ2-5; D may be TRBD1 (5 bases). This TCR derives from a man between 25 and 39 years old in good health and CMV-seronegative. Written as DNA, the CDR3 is TGTGCCAGCATAGGGGCTCTGGGAGAGACCCAGTACTTC. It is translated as CASIGALGETQYF.